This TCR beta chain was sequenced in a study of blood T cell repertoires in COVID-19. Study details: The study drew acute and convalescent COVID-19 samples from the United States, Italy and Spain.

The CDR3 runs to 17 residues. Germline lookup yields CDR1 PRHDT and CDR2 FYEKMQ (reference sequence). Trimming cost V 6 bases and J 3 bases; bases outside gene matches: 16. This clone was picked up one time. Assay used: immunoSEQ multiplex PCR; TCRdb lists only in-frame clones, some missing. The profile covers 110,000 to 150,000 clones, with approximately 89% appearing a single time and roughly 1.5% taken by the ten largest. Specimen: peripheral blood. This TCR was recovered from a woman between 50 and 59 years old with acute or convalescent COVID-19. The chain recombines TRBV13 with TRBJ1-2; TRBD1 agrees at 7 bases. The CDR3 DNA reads TGTGCCAGCAGTCAGGACACAGGGGAACAGGGTCACTATGGCTACACCTTC. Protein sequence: CASSQDTGEQGHYGYTF.